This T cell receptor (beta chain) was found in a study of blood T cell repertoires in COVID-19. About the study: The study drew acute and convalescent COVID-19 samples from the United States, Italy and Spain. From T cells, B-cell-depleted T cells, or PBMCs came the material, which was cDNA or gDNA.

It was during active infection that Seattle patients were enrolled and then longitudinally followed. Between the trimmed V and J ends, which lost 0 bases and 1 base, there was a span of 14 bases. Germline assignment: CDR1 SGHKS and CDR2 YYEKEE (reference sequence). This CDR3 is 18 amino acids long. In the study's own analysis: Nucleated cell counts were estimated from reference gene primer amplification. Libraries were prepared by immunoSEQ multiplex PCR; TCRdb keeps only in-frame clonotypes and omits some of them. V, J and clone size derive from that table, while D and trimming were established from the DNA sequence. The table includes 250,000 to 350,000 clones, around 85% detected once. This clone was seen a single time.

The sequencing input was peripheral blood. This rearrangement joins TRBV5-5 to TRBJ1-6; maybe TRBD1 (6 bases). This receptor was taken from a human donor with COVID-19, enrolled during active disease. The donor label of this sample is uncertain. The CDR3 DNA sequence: TGTGCCAGCAGCTTGGGATGGGGGCAAGGGTCCTATAATTCACCCCTCCACTTT. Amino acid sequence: CASSLGWGQGSYNSPLHF.